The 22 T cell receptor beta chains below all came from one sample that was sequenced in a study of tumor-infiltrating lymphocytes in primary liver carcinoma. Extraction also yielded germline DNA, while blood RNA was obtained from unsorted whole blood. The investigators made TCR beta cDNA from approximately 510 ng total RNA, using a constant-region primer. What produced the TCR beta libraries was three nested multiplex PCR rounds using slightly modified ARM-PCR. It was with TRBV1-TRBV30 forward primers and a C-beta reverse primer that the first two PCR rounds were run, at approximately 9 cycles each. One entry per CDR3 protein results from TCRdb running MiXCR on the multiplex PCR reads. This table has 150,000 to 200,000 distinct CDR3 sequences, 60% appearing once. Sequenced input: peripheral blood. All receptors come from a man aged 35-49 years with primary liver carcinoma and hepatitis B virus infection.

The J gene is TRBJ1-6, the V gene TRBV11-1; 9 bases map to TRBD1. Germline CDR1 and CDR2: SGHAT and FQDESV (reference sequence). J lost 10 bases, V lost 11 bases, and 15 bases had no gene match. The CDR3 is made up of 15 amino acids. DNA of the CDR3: TGTGCCGACAGCGAAAGCGGGACAGGGCCATCACCCCTCCACTTT. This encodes CADSESGTGPSPLHF.

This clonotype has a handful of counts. Written as DNA, the CDR3 is TGTGCCAGCAGTTTACAATTCGTGGACTGGCGGGAGATGTTCGAGACCCAGTACTTC. This encodes CASSLQFVDWREMFETQYF. The rearrangement links TRBV12-3 or TRBV12-4 to TRBJ2-5; 7 bases align to TRBD2. CDR3 size: 19 residues. With V trimmed by 2 bases and J by 5 bases, 20 bases remained unmatched.

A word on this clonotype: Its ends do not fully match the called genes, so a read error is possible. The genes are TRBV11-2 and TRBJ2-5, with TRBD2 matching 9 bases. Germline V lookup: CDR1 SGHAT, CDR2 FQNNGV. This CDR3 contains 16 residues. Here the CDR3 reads CASSLEISGSGETQYF. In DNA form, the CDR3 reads TGTGCCAGCAGCTTAGAGATTAGCGGGAGCGGGGAGACCCAGTATTTC. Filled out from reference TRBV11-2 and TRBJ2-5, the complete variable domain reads EAGVAQSPRYKIIEKRQSVAFWCNPISGHATLYWYQQILGQGPKLLIQFQNNGVVDDSQLPKDRFSAERLKGVDSTLKIQPAKLEDSAVYLCASSLEISGSGETQYFGPGTRLLVL.

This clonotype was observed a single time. The CDR3 spells CASSRTRTGGHTIYF. The DNA of the CDR3 is TGTGCCAGCAGTCGAACCAGGACAGGGGGCCACACCATATATTTT. The chain employs TRBV6-6 and TRBJ1-3, with TRBD1 matching over 11 bases. CDR3 length: 15 amino acids. Germline V lookup: CDR1 MNHNY, CDR2 SVGAGI (reference sequence). V lost 5 bases to trimming and J lost 8 bases; unmatched junction nucleotides: 8.

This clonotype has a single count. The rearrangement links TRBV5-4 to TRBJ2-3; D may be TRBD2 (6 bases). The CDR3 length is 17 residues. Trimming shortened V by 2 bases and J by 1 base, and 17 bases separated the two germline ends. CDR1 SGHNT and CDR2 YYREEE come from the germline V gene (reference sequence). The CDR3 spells CASSFGRLRAGTDTQYF. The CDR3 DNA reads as TGTGCCAGCAGCTTTGGGAGGCTCAGGGCTGGCACAGATACGCAGTATTTT.

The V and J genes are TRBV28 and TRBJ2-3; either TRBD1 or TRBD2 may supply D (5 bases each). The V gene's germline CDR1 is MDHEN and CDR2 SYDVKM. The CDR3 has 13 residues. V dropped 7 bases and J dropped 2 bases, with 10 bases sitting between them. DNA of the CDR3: TGTGCCAGCACCCTGGGGACCACAGATACGCAGTATTTT. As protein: CASTLGTTDTQYF.

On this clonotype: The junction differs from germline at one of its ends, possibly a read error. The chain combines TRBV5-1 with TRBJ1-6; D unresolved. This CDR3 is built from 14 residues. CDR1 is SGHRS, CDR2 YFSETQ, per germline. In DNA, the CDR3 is TGCGCCAGCAGCTTGTTGGCAGGAGGCTCACCCCTCCACTTC. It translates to CASSLLAGGSPLHF.

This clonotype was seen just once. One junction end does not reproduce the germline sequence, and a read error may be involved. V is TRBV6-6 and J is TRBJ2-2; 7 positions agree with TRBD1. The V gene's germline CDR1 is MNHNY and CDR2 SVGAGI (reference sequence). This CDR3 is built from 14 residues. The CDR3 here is CASRKGASTRELFF. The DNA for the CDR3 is TGTGCCAGCAGGAAGGGGGCTAGCACCAGGGAGCTGTTTTTT.

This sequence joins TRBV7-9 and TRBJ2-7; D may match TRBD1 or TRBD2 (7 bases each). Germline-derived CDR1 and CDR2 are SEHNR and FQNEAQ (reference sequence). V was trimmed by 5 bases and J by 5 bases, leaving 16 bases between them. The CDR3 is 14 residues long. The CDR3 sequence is CASSQGGEIDEQYF. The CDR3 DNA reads TGTGCCAGCAGCCAGGGGGGGGAGATCGACGAGCAGTACTTC.

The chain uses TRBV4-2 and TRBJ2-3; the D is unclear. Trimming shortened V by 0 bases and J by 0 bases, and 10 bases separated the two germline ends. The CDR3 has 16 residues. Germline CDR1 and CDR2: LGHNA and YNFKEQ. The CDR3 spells CASSQEGGLSTDTQYF. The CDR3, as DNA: TGTGCCAGCAGCCAAGAAGGCGGTCTAAGCACAGATACGCAGTATTTT.

CDR3 protein: CASSKLGGRIFTDTQYF. The CDR3 DNA reads as TGTGCCAGCAGCAAGCTTGGGGGACGGATCTTCACAGATACGCAGTATTTT. The chain joins TRBV5-5 to TRBJ2-3; D possibly uses TRBD1 or TRBD2 (5 bases each). The germline V gene encodes CDR1 SGHKS and CDR2 YYEKEE (reference sequence). The CDR3 consists of 17 residues. Trimming pared 4 bases from V and 2 bases from J, leaving 20 bases between.

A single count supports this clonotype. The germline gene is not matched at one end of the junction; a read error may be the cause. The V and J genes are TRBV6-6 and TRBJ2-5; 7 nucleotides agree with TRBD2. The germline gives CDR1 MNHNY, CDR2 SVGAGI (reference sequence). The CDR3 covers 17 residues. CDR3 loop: CASGYGSGRETQETQYF. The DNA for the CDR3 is TGTGCCAGCGGTTACGGTTCGGGGCGGGAGACACAAGAGACCCAGTACTTC.

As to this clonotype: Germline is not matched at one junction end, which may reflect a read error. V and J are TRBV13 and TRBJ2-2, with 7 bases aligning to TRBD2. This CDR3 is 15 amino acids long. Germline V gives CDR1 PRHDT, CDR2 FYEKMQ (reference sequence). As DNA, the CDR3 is TGTGCCAGCAGCTCCCTTGGCGGGAGTTCCGGGGAGCCGTTTTTT. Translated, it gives CASSSLGGSSGEPFF.

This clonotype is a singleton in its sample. The CDR3 is CASIGRFNEQFF. In nucleotides, the CDR3 is TGTGCCAGCATTGGCCGCTTCAATGAGCAGTTCTTC. The rearrangement joins TRBV6-5 to TRBJ2-1; D uncertain. The CDR3 contains 12 residues. CDR1 is MNHEY, CDR2 SVGAGI, per germline. Trimming removed 7 bases at V and 6 bases at J, with 10 bases between.

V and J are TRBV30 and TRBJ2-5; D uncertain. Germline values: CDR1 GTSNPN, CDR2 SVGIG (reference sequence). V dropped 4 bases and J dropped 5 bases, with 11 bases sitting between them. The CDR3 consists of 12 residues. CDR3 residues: CAWTPNLETQYF. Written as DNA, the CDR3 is TGTGCCTGGACGCCGAATTTGGAGACCCAGTACTTC.

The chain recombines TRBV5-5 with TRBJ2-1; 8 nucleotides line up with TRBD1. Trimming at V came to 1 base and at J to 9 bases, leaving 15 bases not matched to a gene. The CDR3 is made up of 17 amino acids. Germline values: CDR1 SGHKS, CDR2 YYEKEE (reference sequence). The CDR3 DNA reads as TGTGCCAGCAGCTTGAACCCGGGACAGGAGGATTATAGTGAGCAGTTCTTC. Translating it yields CASSLNPGQEDYSEQFF.

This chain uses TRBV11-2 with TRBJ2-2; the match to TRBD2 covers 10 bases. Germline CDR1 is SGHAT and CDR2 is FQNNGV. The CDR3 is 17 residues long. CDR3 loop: CGNSGGLAERNTGELFF. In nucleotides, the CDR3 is TGTGGCAACAGCGGAGGACTAGCGGAGCGGAACACCGGGGAGCTGTTTTTT.

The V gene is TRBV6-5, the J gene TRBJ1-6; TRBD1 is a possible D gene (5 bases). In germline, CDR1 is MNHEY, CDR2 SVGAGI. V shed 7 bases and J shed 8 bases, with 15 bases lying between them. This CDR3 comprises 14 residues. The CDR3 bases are TGTGCCAGCATCCTCCGCGACAGAGATTCACCCCTCCACTTT. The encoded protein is CASILRDRDSPLHF.

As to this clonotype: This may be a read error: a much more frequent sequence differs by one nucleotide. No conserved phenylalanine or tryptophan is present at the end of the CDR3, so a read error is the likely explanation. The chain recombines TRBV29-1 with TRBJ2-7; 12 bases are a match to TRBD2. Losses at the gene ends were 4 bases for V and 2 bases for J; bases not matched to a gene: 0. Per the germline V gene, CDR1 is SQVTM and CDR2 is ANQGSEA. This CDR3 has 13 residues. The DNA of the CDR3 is TGCAGCGTTGGACTAGCGGGAGCCTACGAGCAGTACTCC. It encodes CSVGLAGAYEQYS.

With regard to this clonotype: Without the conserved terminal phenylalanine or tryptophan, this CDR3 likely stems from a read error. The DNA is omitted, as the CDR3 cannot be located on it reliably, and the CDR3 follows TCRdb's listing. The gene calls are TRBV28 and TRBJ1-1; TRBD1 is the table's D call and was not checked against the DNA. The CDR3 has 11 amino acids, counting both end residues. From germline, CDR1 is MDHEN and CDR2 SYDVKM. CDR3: CASSPQDGTFS.

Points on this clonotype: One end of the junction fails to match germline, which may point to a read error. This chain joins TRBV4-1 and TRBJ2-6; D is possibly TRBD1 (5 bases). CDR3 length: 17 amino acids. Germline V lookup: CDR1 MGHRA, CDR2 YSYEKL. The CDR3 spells CASNQGPGATGANVMTF. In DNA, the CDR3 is TGCGCCAGCAACCAAGGTCCAGGAGCCACTGGGGCCAACGTCATGACTTTC.

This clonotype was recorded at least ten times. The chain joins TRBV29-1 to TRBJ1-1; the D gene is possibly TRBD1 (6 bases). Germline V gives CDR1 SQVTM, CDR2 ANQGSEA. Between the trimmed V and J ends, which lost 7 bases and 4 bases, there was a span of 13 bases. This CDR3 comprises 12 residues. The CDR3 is CSAQGGPTEAFF. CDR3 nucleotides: TGCAGCGCCCAAGGGGGTCCCACTGAAGCTTTCTTT.